Each of the 18 T cell receptor beta chains below was sequenced from the same sample in a study of cytomegalovirus exposure and HLA in healthy donors. Primers included in the PCR were 60 Vbeta and 13 Jbeta primers. Clones were read by immunoSEQ multiplex PCR, and TCRdb kept only the in-frame ones, dropping some. The repertoire table contains more than 85,000 clones. Sequencing used PBMCs. These receptors were taken from a girl aged 10 to 17 in good health and CMV-seropositive.

The chain links TRBV30 to TRBJ2-3, with D tentatively TRBD1 (6 bases). The CDR3 runs 16 residues. Germline V gene data show CDR1 as GTSNPN and CDR2 as SVGIG (reference sequence). The V gene lost 2 bases and the J gene lost 2 bases, with 17 bases spanning the gap. CDR3 loop: CAWSQRDIIFTDTQYF. The CDR3 DNA reads TGTGCCTGGAGTCAAAGGGACATTATTTTCACAGATACGCAGTATTTT.

J is TRBJ2-7 and V is TRBV13; D perhaps matches TRBD1 (6 bases). CDR1 PRHDT and CDR2 FYEKMQ come from the germline V gene (reference sequence). There are 14 residues in the CDR3. V was pared by 5 bases and J by 2 bases, with 13 bases between. The CDR3 loop reads CASSDTGLTYEQYF. CDR3 nucleotide sequence: TGTGCCAGCAGCGACACAGGGCTGACCTACGAGCAGTACTTC.

This CDR3 reads CASSPDRQETQYF. CDR3 bases: TGTGCCAGCTCACCGGACAGACAAGAGACCCAGTACTTC. The chain joins TRBV18 to TRBJ2-5; tentatively, D is TRBD1 (6 bases). The CDR3 is 13 amino acids. Germline V CDR1 and CDR2: KGHSH, LQKENI. With 3 bases removed from V and 2 bases from J, the gap between germline ends came to 7 bases. The variable domain in full, with the rest retrieved from reference TRBV18 and TRBJ2-5, is NAGVMQNPRHLVRRRGQEARLRCSPMKGHSHVYWYRQLPEEGLKFMVYLQKENIIDESGMPKERFSAEFPKEGPSILRIQQVVRGDSAAYFCASSPDRQETQYFGPGTRLLVL.

The gene calls are TRBV6-5 and TRBJ2-7; TRBD1 matches 7 bases. The trim removed 10 bases at V and 2 bases at J, leaving 8 bases unmatched. The CDR3 covers 13 residues. Germline assignment: CDR1 MNHEY and CDR2 SVGAGI. CDR3 sequence reads: CATLDRKAYEQYF. As DNA, the CDR3 is TGTGCCACCCTGGACAGGAAGGCCTACGAGCAGTACTTC.

V usage is TRBV2 and J usage is TRBJ2-3, with D possibly TRBD2 on 6 matching bases. This CDR3 spans 13 amino acids. CDR1 is SNHLY and CDR2 is FYNNEI in the germline V gene. With 2 bases removed from V and 5 bases from J, the gap between germline ends came to 8 bases. DNA for the CDR3: TGTGCCAGCAGTGAAAACGGGGGAGATACGCAGTATTTT. Protein sequence: CASSENGGDTQYF.

Here the CDR3 DNA reads TGTGCCACCAGCAGAGGGGTAGGGGACACTGAAGCTTTCTTT. Residues: CATSRGVGDTEAFF. The chain uses TRBV15 and TRBJ1-1, with D possibly being TRBD1 (5 bases). CDR1 and CDR2 from the germline V gene are LNHNV and YYDKDF (reference sequence). The V end was cut by 1 base, the J end by 3 bases, with 9 bases between. CDR3 length equals 14 residues. Variable domain in full (rest from reference TRBV15 and TRBJ1-1): DAMVIQNPRYQVTQFGKPVTLSCSQTLNHNVMYWYQQKSSQAPKLLFHYYDKDFNNEADTPDNFQSRRPNTSFCFLDIRSPGLGDTAMYLCATSRGVGDTEAFFGQGTRLTVV.

The chain is built from TRBV4-3 and TRBJ2-2, with TRBD1 as a possible D gene (6 bases). Per the germline V gene, CDR1 is LGHNA and CDR2 is YSLEER. The CDR3 has 15 residues. V lost 0 bases and J lost 5, with 10 bases in between. CDR3 in amino acids: CASSQEGTSTGELFF. CDR3 DNA: TGCGCCAGCAGCCAAGAAGGGACAAGTACCGGGGAGCTGTTTTTT.

The V call is TRBV25-1, the J call TRBJ2-2, with TRBD2 matching over 7 bases. Germline V gene sequence: CDR1 MGHDK, CDR2 SYGVNS. This CDR3 has 15 amino acids. Trimming at V came to 1 base and at J to 4 bases, leaving 3 bases not matched to a gene. In nucleotides, the CDR3 is TGTGCCAGCAGTGAATCGCGCGGGGGCACCGGGGAGCTGTTTTTT. Amino acids: CASSESRGGTGELFF.

The chain joins TRBV27 to TRBJ1-1; 9 bases map to TRBD1. V dropped 3 bases and J dropped 8; count of bases not matched to a gene: 7. CDR3 length equals 14 residues. Germline V gives CDR1 MNHEY, CDR2 SMNVEV (reference sequence). CDR3 sequence: CASSFDRGGSEAFF. For the CDR3, the DNA is TGTGCCAGCAGTTTCGACAGGGGGGGAAGCGAAGCTTTCTTT.

V gene TRBV10-3 combines with J gene TRBJ2-7; 8 nucleotides align to TRBD1. Germline V gives CDR1 ENHRY, CDR2 SYGVKD. Trimming took 7 bases from V and 5 from J; bases not matched to a gene: 22. CDR3 length: 18 residues. This chain's CDR3 is CAITRDRPEPSWFHEQYV. The CDR3 DNA is TGTGCCATCACCCGGGACAGGCCGGAGCCTAGTTGGTTCCACGAGCAGTACGTC.

This chain joins TRBV7-9 and TRBJ2-5; D unresolved. The CDR3 contains 13 residues. Germline CDR1 and CDR2: SEHNR and FQNEAQ (reference sequence). Deletions cut 3 bases from V and 3 bases from J, with 8 bases between. The CDR3: CASSFPGKETQYF. CDR3 bases: TGTGCCAGCAGCTTTCCAGGAAAAGAGACCCAGTACTTC.

The J gene is TRBJ1-3, the V gene TRBV6-6, with D possibly TRBD1 on 5 matching bases. The length of the CDR3 is 15 residues. Germline V gene data show CDR1 as MNHNY and CDR2 as SVGAGI (reference sequence). Trimming removed 8 bases from V and 0 bases from J, with 14 bases in between. The CDR3: CASDPQGFSGNTIYF. CDR3 DNA sequence: TGTGCCAGCGACCCCCAGGGTTTCTCTGGAAACACCATATATTTT.

V is TRBV29-1 and J is TRBJ1-1, with 8 positions matching TRBD1. The V gene end was trimmed by 4 bases and the J gene end by 2 bases; junction bases not matched to a gene: 6. From germline, CDR1 is SQVTM and CDR2 ANQGSEA. The CDR3 has 14 residues. CDR3 region: CSVVGQGSNTEAFF. The CDR3 DNA reads TGCAGCGTTGTCGGACAGGGAAGCAACACTGAAGCTTTCTTT.

V usage is TRBV6-5 and J usage is TRBJ2-5; no reliable D call. V was pared by 4 bases and J by 1 base, with 10 bases between. There are 14 residues in the CDR3. The germline V gene has CDR1 MNHEY and CDR2 SVGAGI. CDR3 sequence: CASSFVGSQETQYF. DNA for the CDR3: TGTGCCAGCAGTTTTGTGGGCTCCCAAGAGACCCAGTACTTC.

Notes on this clone: One end of the junction fails to match germline, which may point to a read error. Other DNA variants within this sample encode the same CDR3. The V gene is TRBV4-1, the J gene TRBJ1-6; no firm D call. The CDR3 spans 14 residues. Looked up from germline, CDR1 is MGHRA and CDR2 is YSYEKL. DNA of the CDR3: TGCGCCAGCAGGGAGGCCTTCCTAGATTCACCCCTACACTTT. Translation: CASREAFLDSPLHF.

The chain couples TRBV30 to TRBJ2-1, with 8 bases identical to TRBD2. CDR1 is GTSNPN and CDR2 is SVGIG in the germline V gene (reference sequence). The ends lost 3 bases at V and 10 bases at J; junction bases unmatched: 11. CDR3 length equals 14 residues. CDR3 coding DNA: TGTGCCTGGAGACTAGGAGCGGGGGTTGGCGAGCAGTTCTTC. Residues: CAWRLGAGVGEQFF.

This chain joins TRBV11-1 and TRBJ2-1; D gene unclear. CDR1 is SGHAT and CDR2 is FQDESV in the germline V gene (reference sequence). Deletions cut 4 bases from V and 0 bases from J, with 4 bases between. There are 13 residues in the CDR3. CDR3 nucleotides: TGTGCCAGCAGCTATAGCTCCTACAATGAGCAGTTCTTC. As protein: CASSYSSYNEQFF.

V is TRBV4-3 and J is TRBJ1-1; tentatively, D is TRBD1 (5 bases). V was trimmed by 3 bases and J by 1 base, leaving 9 bases between them. From germline, CDR1 is LGHNA and CDR2 YSLEER. CDR3 size: 14 residues. CDR3 nucleotides: TGCGCCAGCAGCCAGACCGGGGGGAACACTGAAGCTTTCTTT. Its translation: CASSQTGGNTEAFF.